These 10 T cell receptor beta chains originate from one sample sequenced in a study of T-cell memory formation after mild COVID-19. Each CDR3 protein is one row after TCRdb ran MiXCR on the 5' RACE reads. In the table there are 280,000 or so distinct CDR3 sequences, under 8.5% of which are singletons. The sequenced sample was PBMCs or a T cell subset sorted from them (not recorded which). The receptor source for this set is a man between 18 and 35 years old who had mild COVID-19 (a few samples of this study predate the infection). Cell type and time point are not known.

V and J are TRBV20-1 and TRBJ2-4, with D unresolved. The CDR3 runs 11 residues. V was shortened by 1 base and J by 5 bases, with 3 bases between the two germline ends. Per the germline V gene, CDR1 is DFQATT and CDR2 is SNEGSKA (reference sequence). For the CDR3, the DNA is TGCAGTGCTAGAGTCCAAAACATTCAGTACTTC. Translated: CSARVQNIQYF.

This clonotype was seen more than once but under ten times. CDR3 nucleotide sequence: TGTGCCAGCAGCTTGGACCAGGGAGGTTCAGATACGCAGTATTTT. Protein: CASSLDQGGSDTQYF. This sequence joins TRBV5-6 and TRBJ2-3, with D perhaps TRBD2 (6 bases). The V gene's germline CDR1 is SGHDT and CDR2 YYEEEE. The CDR3 is 15 amino acids. Trimming pared 0 bases from V and 4 bases from J, leaving 12 bases between.

This clonotype was detected ten times or more. V and J are TRBV5-1 and TRBJ1-1; D unresolved. CDR1 SGHRS and CDR2 YFSETQ come from the germline V gene. Trimming removed 0 bases from V and 0 bases from J, with 6 bases in between. There are 14 residues in the CDR3. The CDR3 nucleotides read TGCGCCAGCAGCTTGGACGGATTGAACACTGAAGCTTTCTTT. Amino acid sequence: CASSLDGLNTEAFF.

There are a few counts of this clonotype. The genes are TRBV29-1 and TRBJ1-1; D uncertain. Germline V gene lookup returns CDR1 SQVTM and CDR2 ANQGSEA. CDR3 length: 14 amino acids. Trimming left V 4 bases short and J 3 bases short, with 15 bases between. In nucleotides, the CDR3 is TGCAGCGTTGGGTATCGGCAGAGCGACACTGAAGCTTTCTTT. Translation: CSVGYRQSDTEAFF.

This clonotype occurred many times. The rearrangement joins TRBV4-1 to TRBJ2-7, with TRBD1 matching over 8 bases. The CDR3 consists of 14 residues. Per germline, CDR1 MGHRA and CDR2 YSYEKL. The trim removed 1 base at V and 5 bases at J, leaving 4 bases unmatched. CDR3 residues: CASSQAVRGHEQYF. CDR3 coding DNA: TGCGCCAGCAGCCAAGCGGTCAGGGGGCACGAGCAGTACTTC.

The chain couples TRBV27 to TRBJ2-2, with D possibly matching TRBD2 (5 bases). Germline V gene sequence: CDR1 MNHEY, CDR2 SMNVEV (reference sequence). This CDR3 has 16 amino acids. The ends were cut back, 7 bases at V and 3 bases at J, with 18 bases in the middle. Here the CDR3 DNA reads TGTGCCAGCACCCGGACGGGGAGATGGGACACCGGGGAGCTGTTTTTT. It translates to CASTRTGRWDTGELFF.

A few counts support this clonotype. The chain links TRBV20-1 to TRBJ2-3; TRBD1 matches 9 bases. CDR1 and CDR2 from the germline V gene are DFQATT and SNEGSKA (reference sequence). The CDR3 totals 17 residues. V gave up 3 bases and J gave up 1 base; unmatched junction bases: 11. The CDR3 loop reads CSARALNRGLGTDTQYF. In DNA form, the CDR3 reads TGCAGTGCTAGGGCCCTTAACAGGGGGCTGGGCACAGATACGCAGTATTTT.

The chain links TRBV7-9 to TRBJ1-6; D unresolved. Per germline, CDR1 SEHNR and CDR2 FQNEAQ (reference sequence). The CDR3 consists of 13 residues. V was trimmed by 5 bases and J by 9 bases, leaving 11 bases between them. Written as DNA, the CDR3 is TGTGCCAGCAGCCCGTGGGCGAGTTCACCCCTCCACTTT. It codes for CASSPWASSPLHF.

This clonotype was detected ten times or more. The V gene is TRBV5-1, the J gene TRBJ2-5; maybe TRBD1 (5 bases). CDR3 size: 15 residues. Trimming removed 4 bases from V and 2 bases from J, with 15 bases in between. Germline lookup yields CDR1 SGHRS and CDR2 YFSETQ. In nucleotides, the CDR3 is TGCGCCAGCAGCAGCCCCAGGGCGGCTCAAGAGACCCAGTACTTC. Its protein is CASSSPRAAQETQYF.

Written as DNA, the CDR3 is TGCAGTGCTCCCCCGGGACTAGCGGGGGGGCGAGAGCAGTTCTTC. Protein: CSAPPGLAGGREQFF. V usage is TRBV20-1 and J usage is TRBJ2-1; 16 bases map to TRBD2. After removal of 5 bases from V and 10 bases from J, the junction contained 8 bases not matched to a gene. Germline values: CDR1 DFQATT, CDR2 SNEGSKA (reference sequence). CDR3 length: 15 amino acids.